This T cell receptor (beta chain) was recorded in a study of regulatory T cells in long-lasting Graves disease. Study-wide context: It was over 5 years of antithyroid drugs, with positive TSH receptor antibodies, that meant persistent Graves' disease. General observations from the study: More public clonotypes were shared by persistent patients (about 2,700) than by new patients (roughly 970).

In building TCR beta libraries, iRepertoire HTBI primers were used together with Arm-PCR of CDR3 regions. TCRdb called the multiplex PCR reads again in MiXCR, with one record for every CDR3 protein. The table has approximately 290,000 distinct CDR3 sequences, 20% to 25% seen once; the top ten hold approximately 60%. The time point here: persistent/refractory GD, antithyroid drugs over 5 years with positive TRAb. The TCR library was made from RNA extracted from PBMCs. This clonotype was recorded at least ten times. What it recognizes is unknown. Germline V gives CDR1 SNHLY, CDR2 FYNNEI. Trimming took 7 bases from V and 1 from J, leaving 22 bases between them. This CDR3 spans 17 amino acids.

The chain couples TRBV2 to TRBJ1-2; the D gene is possibly TRBD1 (6 bases). This material consisted of peripheral blood mononuclear cells (PBMCs), taken when the disease was refractory, from a patient treated with antithyroid drugs. The TCR originated in a female donor with Graves disease. The CDR3, as DNA: TGTGCCAGCACCGACACCTCGGACAGACAAATTAACTATGGCTACACCTTC. Amino acid sequence: CASTDTSDRQINYGYTF.